These T cell receptor beta chains were read from a single sample in a study of CXCR3-negative and CXCR3-positive naive CD8 T cells. TCRdb re-called the 5' RACE reads; every CDR3 protein appears as one record, without DNA. With several thousand distinct CDR3 sequences in the sample, the ten largest clones hold around 1.8%. Sequencing used naive CXCR3- CD8+ T cells from blood. These receptors were taken from a human donor in good health. Some clones in this sample may be carry-over from other donors' samples. Each CDR3 is given with its conserved first and last residue. Where a row states a size, it is once, few, many or the class of an expanded clone; other rows omit it.

v_gene	j_gene	abundance	CDR3aa
TRBV2	TRBJ2-7	medium-sized	CASSESRQRFYEQYF
TRBV20-1	TRBJ1-1	.	CSARDPAQGAGEAFF
TRBV9	TRBJ2-5	.	CASSAFEQGQETQYF
TRBV28	TRBJ2-1	.	CASSPLTSGRRNEQFF
TRBV29-1	TRBJ2-7	medium-sized	CSVERTGAYEQYF
TRBV6-6	TRBJ1-2	.	CASSYSGYPTRANYGYTF
TRBV12-3/TRBV12-4	TRBJ1-5	.	CASSLLGGGNQPQHF
TRBV19	TRBJ1-1	.	CASIERRQGYRTEAFF
TRBV29-1	TRBJ1-1	.	CSVLQNTEAFF
TRBV29-1	TRBJ2-5	.	CSVDLGGVSYETQYF
TRBV5-1	TRBJ2-7	large	CASSFGGYEQYF
TRBV29-1	TRBJ2-3	medium-sized	CSVGAVGQTQYF
TRBV3-1	TRBJ2-7	medium-sized	CASSPASGTVEQYF
TRBV29-1	TRBJ2-5	.	CSVSWQGKETQYF